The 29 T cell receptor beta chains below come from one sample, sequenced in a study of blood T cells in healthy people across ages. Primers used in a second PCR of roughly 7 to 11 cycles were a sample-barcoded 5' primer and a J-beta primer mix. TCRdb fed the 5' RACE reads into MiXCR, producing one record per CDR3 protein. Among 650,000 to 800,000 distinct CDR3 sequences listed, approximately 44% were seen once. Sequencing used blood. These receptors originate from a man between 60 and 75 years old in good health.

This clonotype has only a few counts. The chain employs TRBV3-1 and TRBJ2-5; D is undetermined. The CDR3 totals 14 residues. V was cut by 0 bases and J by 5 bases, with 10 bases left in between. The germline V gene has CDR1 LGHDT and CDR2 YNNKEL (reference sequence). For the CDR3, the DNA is TGTGCCAGCAGCCAAGACTATCAAAAGGAGACCCAGTACTTC. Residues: CASSQDYQKETQYF.

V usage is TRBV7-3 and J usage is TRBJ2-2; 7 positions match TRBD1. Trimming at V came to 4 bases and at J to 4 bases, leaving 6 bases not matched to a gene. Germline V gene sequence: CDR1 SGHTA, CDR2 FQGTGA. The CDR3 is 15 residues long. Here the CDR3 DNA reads TGTGCCAGCAGCTCGCGACAGGGTTTCACCGGGGAGCTGTTTTTT. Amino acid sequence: CASSSRQGFTGELFF.

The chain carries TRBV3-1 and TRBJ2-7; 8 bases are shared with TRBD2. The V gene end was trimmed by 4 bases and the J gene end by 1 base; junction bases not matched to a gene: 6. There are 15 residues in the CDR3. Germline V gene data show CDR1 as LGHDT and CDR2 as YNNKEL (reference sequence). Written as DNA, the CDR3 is TGTGCCAGCAGCCGGAACGCGGGGGGTTCCTACGAGCAGTACTTC. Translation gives CASSRNAGGSYEQYF.

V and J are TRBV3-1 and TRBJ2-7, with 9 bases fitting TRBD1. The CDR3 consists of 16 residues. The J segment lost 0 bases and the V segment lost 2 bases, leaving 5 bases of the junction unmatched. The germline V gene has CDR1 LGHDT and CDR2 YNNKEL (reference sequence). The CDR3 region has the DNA TGTGCCAGCAGCCAAACCGGGACAGGGTACTCCTACGAGCAGTACTTC. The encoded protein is CASSQTGTGYSYEQYF.

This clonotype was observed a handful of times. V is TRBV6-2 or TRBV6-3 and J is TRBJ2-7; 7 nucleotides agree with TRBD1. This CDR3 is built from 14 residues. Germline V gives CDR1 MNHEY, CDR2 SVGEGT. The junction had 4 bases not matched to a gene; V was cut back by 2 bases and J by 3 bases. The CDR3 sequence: CASSYGTVIYEQYF. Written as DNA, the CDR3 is TGTGCCAGCAGTTACGGGACAGTAATCTACGAGCAGTACTTC.

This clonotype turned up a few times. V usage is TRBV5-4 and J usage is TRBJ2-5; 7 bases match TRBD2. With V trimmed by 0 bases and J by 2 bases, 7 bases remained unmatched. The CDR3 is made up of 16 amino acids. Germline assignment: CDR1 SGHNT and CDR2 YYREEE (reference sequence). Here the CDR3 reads CASSLDPAGRQETQYF. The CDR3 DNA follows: TGTGCCAGCAGCTTGGATCCAGCGGGGAGGCAAGAGACCCAGTACTTC.

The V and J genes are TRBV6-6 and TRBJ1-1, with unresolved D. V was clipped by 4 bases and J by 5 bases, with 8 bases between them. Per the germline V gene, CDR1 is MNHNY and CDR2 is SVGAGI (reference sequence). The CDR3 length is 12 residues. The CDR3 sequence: CASSSRDTEAFF. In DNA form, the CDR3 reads TGTGCCAGCAGTTCGAGAGATACTGAAGCTTTCTTT.

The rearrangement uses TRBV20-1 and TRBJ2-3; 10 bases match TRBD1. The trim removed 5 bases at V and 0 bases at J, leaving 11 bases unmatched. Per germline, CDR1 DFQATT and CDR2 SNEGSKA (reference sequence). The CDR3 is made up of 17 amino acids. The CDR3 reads CSASTGGAGSSTDTQYF. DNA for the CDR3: TGCAGTGCTTCGACAGGGGGCGCCGGCTCTAGCACAGATACGCAGTATTTT.

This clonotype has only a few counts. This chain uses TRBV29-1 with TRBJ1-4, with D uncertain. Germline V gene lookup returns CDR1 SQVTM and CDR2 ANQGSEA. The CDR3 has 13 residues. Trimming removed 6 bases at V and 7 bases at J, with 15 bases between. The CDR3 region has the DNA TGCAGCGTGGAAAATGGGCCCGGTGAAAAACTGTTTTTT. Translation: CSVENGPGEKLFF.

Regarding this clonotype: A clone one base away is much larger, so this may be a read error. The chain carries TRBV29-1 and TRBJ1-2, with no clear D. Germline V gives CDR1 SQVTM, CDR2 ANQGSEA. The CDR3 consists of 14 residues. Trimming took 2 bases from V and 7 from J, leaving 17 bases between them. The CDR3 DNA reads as TGCAGCGTTGAAAGTCAGATCCATCGGTGTGGCTACACCTTC. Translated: CSVESQIHRCGYTF.

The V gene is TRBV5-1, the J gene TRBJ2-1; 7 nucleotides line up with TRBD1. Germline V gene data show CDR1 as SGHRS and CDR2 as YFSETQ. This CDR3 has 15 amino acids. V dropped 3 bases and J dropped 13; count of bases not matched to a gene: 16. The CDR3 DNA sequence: TGCGCCAGCAGCTCTACCGGGACAGAACAAGAGACCCAGTTCTTC. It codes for CASSSTGTEQETQFF. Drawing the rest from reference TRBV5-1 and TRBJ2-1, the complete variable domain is KAGVTQTPRYLIKTRGQQVTLSCSPISGHRSVSWYQQTPGQGLQFLFEYFSETQRNKGNFPGRFSGRQFSNSRSEMNVSTLELGDSALYLCASSSTGTEQETQFFGPGTRLTVL.

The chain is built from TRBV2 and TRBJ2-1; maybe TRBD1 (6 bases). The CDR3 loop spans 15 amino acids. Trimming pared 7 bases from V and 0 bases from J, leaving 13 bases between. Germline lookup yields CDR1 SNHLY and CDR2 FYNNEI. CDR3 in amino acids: CASNADRSSYNEQFF. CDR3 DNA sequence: TGTGCCAGCAATGCAGACAGGAGCTCCTACAATGAGCAGTTCTTC.

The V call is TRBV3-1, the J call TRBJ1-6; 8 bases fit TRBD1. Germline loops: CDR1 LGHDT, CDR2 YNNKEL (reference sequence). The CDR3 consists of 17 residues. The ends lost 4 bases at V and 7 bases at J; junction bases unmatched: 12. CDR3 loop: CASSPRWTGLENSPLHF. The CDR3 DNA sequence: TGTGCCAGCAGCCCTAGGTGGACAGGGCTTGAGAATTCACCCCTCCACTTT.

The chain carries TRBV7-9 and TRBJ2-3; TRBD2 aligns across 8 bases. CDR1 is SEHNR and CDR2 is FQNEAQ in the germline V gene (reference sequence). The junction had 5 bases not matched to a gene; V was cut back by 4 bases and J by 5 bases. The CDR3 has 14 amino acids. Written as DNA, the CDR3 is TGTGCCAGCAGCTCCGGGGGGGGAAAAGATACGCAGTATTTT. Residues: CASSSGGGKDTQYF.

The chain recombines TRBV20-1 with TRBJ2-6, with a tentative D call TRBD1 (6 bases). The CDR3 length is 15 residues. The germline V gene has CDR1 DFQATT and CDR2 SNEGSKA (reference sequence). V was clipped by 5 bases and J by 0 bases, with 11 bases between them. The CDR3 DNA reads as TGCAGTGCTCCCGGCAGGGGCTCTGGGGCCAACGTCCTGACTTTC. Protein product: CSAPGRGSGANVLTF.

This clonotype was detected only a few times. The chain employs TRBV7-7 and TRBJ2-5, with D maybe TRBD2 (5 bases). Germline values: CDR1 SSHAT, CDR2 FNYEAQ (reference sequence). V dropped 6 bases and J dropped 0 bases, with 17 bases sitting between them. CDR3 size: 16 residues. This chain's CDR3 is CASSFGDCRYQETQYF. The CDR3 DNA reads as TGTGCCAGCAGTTTCGGGGATTGCCGGTACCAAGAGACCCAGTACTTC.

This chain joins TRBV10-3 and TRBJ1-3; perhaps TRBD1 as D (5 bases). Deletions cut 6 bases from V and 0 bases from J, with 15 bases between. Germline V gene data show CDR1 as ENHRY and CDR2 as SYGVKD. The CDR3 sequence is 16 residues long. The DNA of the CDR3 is TGTGCCATCAGCGCCGATTCAGGGATCTCTGGAAACACCATATATTTT. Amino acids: CAISADSGISGNTIYF.

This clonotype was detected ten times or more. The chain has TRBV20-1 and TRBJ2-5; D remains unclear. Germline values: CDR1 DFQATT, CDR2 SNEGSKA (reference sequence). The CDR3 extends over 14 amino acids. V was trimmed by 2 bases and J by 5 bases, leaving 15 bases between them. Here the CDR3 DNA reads TGCAGTGCTAGACTTTTTGGCCCTCGGGAGACCCAGTACTTC. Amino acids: CSARLFGPRETQYF.

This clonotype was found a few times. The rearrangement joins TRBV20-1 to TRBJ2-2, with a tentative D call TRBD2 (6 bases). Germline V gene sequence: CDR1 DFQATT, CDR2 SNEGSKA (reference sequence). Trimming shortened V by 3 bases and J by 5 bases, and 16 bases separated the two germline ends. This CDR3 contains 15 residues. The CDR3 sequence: CSASYLTGGTGELFF. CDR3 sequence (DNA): TGCAGTGCTAGTTATCTGACTGGGGGGACCGGGGAGCTGTTTTTT.

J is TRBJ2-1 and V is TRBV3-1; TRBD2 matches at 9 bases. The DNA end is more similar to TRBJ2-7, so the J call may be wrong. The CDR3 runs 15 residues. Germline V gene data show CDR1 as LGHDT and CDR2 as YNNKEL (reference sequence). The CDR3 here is CASRAGGPMYNEQYF. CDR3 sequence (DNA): TGTGCCAGCAGGGCGGGGGGGCCTATGTACAATGAGCAGTACTTC.

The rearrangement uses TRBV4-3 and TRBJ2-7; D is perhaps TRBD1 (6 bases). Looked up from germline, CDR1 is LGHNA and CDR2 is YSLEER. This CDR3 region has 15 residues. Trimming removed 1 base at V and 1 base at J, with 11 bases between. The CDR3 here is CASSQVWQGSYEQYF. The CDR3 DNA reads TGCGCCAGCAGCCAAGTTTGGCAGGGGTCCTACGAGCAGTACTTC.

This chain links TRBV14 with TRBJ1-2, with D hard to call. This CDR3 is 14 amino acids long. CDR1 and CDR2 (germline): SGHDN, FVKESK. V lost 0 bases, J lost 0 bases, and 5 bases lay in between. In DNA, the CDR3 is TGTGCCAGCAGCCAAGATTTAGCTAACTATGGCTACACCTTC. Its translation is CASSQDLANYGYTF.

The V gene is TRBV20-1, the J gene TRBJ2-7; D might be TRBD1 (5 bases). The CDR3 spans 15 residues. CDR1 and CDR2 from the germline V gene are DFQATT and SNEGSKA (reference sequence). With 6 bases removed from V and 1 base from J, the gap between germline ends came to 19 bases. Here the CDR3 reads CSAPKGRAGSYEQYF. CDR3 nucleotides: TGCAGTGCCCCTAAGGGCAGGGCAGGATCCTACGAGCAGTACTTC.

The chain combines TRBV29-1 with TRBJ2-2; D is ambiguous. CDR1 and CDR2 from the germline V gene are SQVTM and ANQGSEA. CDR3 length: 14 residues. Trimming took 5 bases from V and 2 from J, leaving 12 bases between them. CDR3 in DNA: TGCAGCGTTCGTGGGGTGTACAACACCGGGGAGCTGTTTTTT. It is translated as CSVRGVYNTGELFF.

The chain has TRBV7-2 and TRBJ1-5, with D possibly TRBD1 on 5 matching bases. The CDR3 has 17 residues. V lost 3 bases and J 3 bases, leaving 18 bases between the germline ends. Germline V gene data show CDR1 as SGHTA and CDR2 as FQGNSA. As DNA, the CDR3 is TGTGCCAGCAGCTTGGGAATCGGGGCGGCGGTCAATCAGCCCCAGCATTTT. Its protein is CASSLGIGAAVNQPQHF.

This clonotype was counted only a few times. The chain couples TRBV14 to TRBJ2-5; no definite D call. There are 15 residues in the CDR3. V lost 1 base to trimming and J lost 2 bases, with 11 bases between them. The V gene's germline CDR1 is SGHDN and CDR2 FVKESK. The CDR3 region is CASSQGRYRQETQYF. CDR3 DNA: TGTGCCAGCAGCCAAGGGCGGTACCGACAAGAGACCCAGTACTTC. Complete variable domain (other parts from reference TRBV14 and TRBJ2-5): EAGVTQFPSHSVIEKGQTVTLRCDPISGHDNLYWYRRVMGKEIKFLLHFVKESKQDESGMPNNRFLAERTGGTYSTLKVQPAELEDSGVYFCASSQGRYRQETQYFGPGTRLLVL.

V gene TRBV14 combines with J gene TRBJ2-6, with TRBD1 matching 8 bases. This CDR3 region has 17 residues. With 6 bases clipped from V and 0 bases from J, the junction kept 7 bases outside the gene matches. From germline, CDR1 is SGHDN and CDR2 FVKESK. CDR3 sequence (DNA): TGTGCCAGCAGTCAGGACAGGGTACCCTCTGGGGCCAACGTCCTGACTTTC. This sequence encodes CASSQDRVPSGANVLTF. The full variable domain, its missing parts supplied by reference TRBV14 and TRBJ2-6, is EAGVTQFPSHSVIEKGQTVTLRCDPISGHDNLYWYRRVMGKEIKFLLHFVKESKQDESGMPNNRFLAERTGGTYSTLKVQPAELEDSGVYFCASSQDRVPSGANVLTFGAGSRLTVL.

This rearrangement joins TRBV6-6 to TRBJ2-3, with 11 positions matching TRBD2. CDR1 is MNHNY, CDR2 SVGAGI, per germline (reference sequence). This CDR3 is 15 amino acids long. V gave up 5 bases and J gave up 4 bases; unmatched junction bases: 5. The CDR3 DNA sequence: TGTGCCAGCAGTAGTAGCGGGGGGGGCGCAGATACGCAGTATTTT. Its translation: CASSSSGGGADTQYF.

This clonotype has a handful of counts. The CDR3 spells CASSLSIGRTYEQYF. DNA for the CDR3: TGTGCCAGCAGTTTATCGATAGGCAGAACCTACGAGCAGTACTTC. The chain links TRBV27 to TRBJ2-7; D remains ambiguous. The germline CDR1 and CDR2 sequences are MNHEY and SMNVEV (reference sequence). The V and J ends lost 0 bases and 2 bases respectively, with 11 bases between them. CDR3 length: 15 residues.